These 23 T cell receptor beta chains were all obtained from the same sample, sequenced in a study of blood T cell repertoires in COVID-19. Profiling relied on immunoSEQ multiplex PCR, and the TCRdb table lists in-frame clones only, not all of them. Among over 250,000 clones listed, over 85% were seen once. The sequenced sample was PBMCs or T cells enriched from blood (not recorded which). The receptors were gathered from a man aged 55 to 70 who had recovered from COVID-19.

The chain links TRBV12-3 or TRBV12-4 to TRBJ2-1; D is undetermined. Trimming removed 6 bases at V and 15 bases at J, with 15 bases between. The CDR3 sequence is 11 residues long. CDR3 DNA: TGTGCCAGCAGAGGTCCGGGTCCTGGGTTCTTC. This codes for CASRGPGPGFF.

V is TRBV28 and J is TRBJ1-1; D might be TRBD1 (5 bases). The CDR3 has 12 residues. Trimming removed 7 bases from V and 1 base from J, with 7 bases in between. Germline V gives CDR1 MDHEN, CDR2 SYDVKM. The CDR3 spells CASIGGNTEAFF. CDR3 DNA: TGTGCCAGCATCGGGGGGAACACTGAAGCTTTCTTT.

The count of this clone is one. The rearrangement joins TRBV10-3 to TRBJ1-1; D is perhaps TRBD1 (6 bases). V was clipped by 2 bases and J by 4 bases, with 14 bases between them. Germline V gene lookup returns CDR1 ENHRY and CDR2 SYGVKD. The CDR3 is 15 amino acids. Written as DNA, the CDR3 is TGTGCCATCAGTGAGCCGACAGGATCTGGCACTGAAGCTTTCTTT. Encoded protein: CAISEPTGSGTEAFF.

The chain employs TRBV7-2 and TRBJ2-2, with a tentative D call TRBD2 (7 bases). The germline V and J ends were trimmed by 8 bases and 4 bases, with 11 bases remaining between them. CDR3 length: 13 residues. Germline V gives CDR1 SGHTA, CDR2 FQGNSA. The CDR3 here is CASGGAITGELFF. The DNA for the CDR3 is TGTGCCAGCGGGGGGGCCATCACCGGGGAGCTGTTTTTT.

The chain links TRBV10-3 to TRBJ1-5; D is possibly TRBD1 (6 bases). The germline V and J ends were trimmed by 2 bases and 1 base, with 6 bases remaining between them. Germline V gives CDR1 ENHRY, CDR2 SYGVKD. CDR3 length: 14 amino acids. CDR3 sequence: CAISEGQSNQPQHF. As DNA, the CDR3 is TGTGCCATCAGTGAGGGACAGAGCAATCAGCCCCAGCATTTT.

Here the CDR3 reads CAWSPRGSYNSPLHF. Here the CDR3 DNA reads TGTGCCTGGAGTCCCAGGGGCTCCTATAATTCACCCCTCCACTTT. The chain uses TRBV30 and TRBJ1-6, with D possibly TRBD1 on 6 matching bases. This CDR3 is 15 amino acids long. Germline-derived CDR1 and CDR2 are GTSNPN and SVGIG (reference sequence). Trimming cost V 2 bases and J 0 bases, with 8 bases left between them.

CDR3 in amino acids: CASSYTQGAQGLGYTF. CDR3 coding DNA: TGTGCCAGCAGTTACACCCAGGGGGCCCAAGGTCTGGGCTACACCTTC. This chain links TRBV6-5 with TRBJ1-2, with TRBD1 matching over 8 bases. The CDR3 contains 16 residues. V lost 2 bases to trimming and J lost 8 bases; unmatched junction nucleotides: 13. Germline values: CDR1 MNHEY, CDR2 SVGAGI.

The chain has TRBV9 and TRBJ1-5; D unresolved. The CDR3 is 13 residues long. Trimming took 4 bases from V and 12 from J, leaving 17 bases between them. Germline CDR1 reads SGDLS; CDR2 reads YYNGEE. The CDR3 DNA is TGTGCCAGCAGCCCCGCCCCCGGGGAGCGCCAGCATTTT. Residues: CASSPAPGERQHF.

V gene TRBV13 combines with J gene TRBJ1-1, with unresolved D. Between the trimmed V and J ends, which lost 1 base and 0 bases, there was a span of 9 bases. The CDR3 sequence is 15 residues long. The V gene's germline CDR1 is PRHDT and CDR2 FYEKMQ (reference sequence). CDR3 nucleotides: TGTGCCAGCAGCTTAGTGGCGGGATTGAACACTGAAGCTTTCTTT. Protein product: CASSLVAGLNTEAFF.

This clone occurred once. The chain couples TRBV4-2 to TRBJ1-4; 8 bases align to TRBD1. Trimming cost V 1 base and J 0 bases; bases outside gene matches: 7. This CDR3 has 18 amino acids. Germline V gene data show CDR1 as LGHNA and CDR2 as YNFKEQ. The chain's CDR3 is CASSQGVGQGATNEKLFF. The CDR3 nucleotides are TGTGCCAGCAGCCAAGGTGTAGGACAGGGTGCAACTAATGAAAAACTGTTTTTT.

This chain joins TRBV5-5 and TRBJ2-7; perhaps TRBD1 as D (5 bases). Germline assignment: CDR1 SGHKS and CDR2 YYEKEE (reference sequence). This CDR3 is built from 14 residues. V was pared by 1 base and J by 2 bases, with 10 bases between. DNA for the CDR3: TGTGCCAGCAGCTTGATGGCAGGGACCTACGAGCAGTACTTC. Its translation: CASSLMAGTYEQYF. Looking up the rest from reference TRBV5-5 and TRBJ2-7 gives the full variable domain: DAGVTQSPTHLIKTRGQQVTLRCSPISGHKSVSWYQQVLGQGPQFIFQYYEKEERGRGNFPDRFSARQFPNYSSELNVNALLLGDSALYLCASSLMAGTYEQYFGPGTRLTVT.

CDR3 bases: TGTGCCAGCAGGCCCGATACTAGCGGGAGCTCCTACGAGCAGTACTTC. This gives the protein CASRPDTSGSSYEQYF. The rearrangement links TRBV11-2 to TRBJ2-7, with TRBD2 matching 11 bases. CDR1 is SGHAT, CDR2 FQNNGV, per germline. The CDR3 is 16 residues long. Trimming took 6 bases from V and 0 from J; bases not matched to a gene: 7. Drawing the rest from reference TRBV11-2 and TRBJ2-7, the complete variable domain is EAGVAQSPRYKIIEKRQSVAFWCNPISGHATLYWYQQILGQGPKLLIQFQNNGVVDDSQLPKDRFSAERLKGVDSTLKIQPAKLEDSAVYLCASRPDTSGSSYEQYFGPGTRLTVT.

The chain has TRBV11-3 and TRBJ1-6; no clear D. V was pared by 5 bases and J by 13 bases, with 15 bases between. Germline assignment: CDR1 SGHNT and CDR2 YENEEA. This CDR3 has 13 amino acids. The CDR3, as DNA: TGTGCCAGCAGCACTCGTCGTCGTAGTCCCCTCCACTTT. Protein sequence: CASSTRRRSPLHF.

The chain is built from TRBV28 and TRBJ1-1; 7 nucleotides line up with TRBD1. The trim removed 10 bases at V and 1 base at J, leaving 3 bases unmatched. The CDR3 length is 12 residues. The germline CDR1 and CDR2 sequences are MDHEN and SYDVKM. The DNA of the CDR3 is TGTGCCATCAGACAGGGGAACACTGAAGCTTTCTTT. It translates to CAIRQGNTEAFF.

The chain is built from TRBV5-4 and TRBJ1-2, with TRBD1 matching over 8 bases. Per the germline V gene, CDR1 is SGHNT and CDR2 is YYREEE (reference sequence). Trimming cost V 2 bases and J 4 bases; bases outside gene matches: 7. The CDR3 is 15 amino acids. CDR3 region: CASSLNRGMVYGYTF. CDR3 coding DNA: TGTGCCAGCAGCTTAAACAGGGGGATGGTCTATGGCTACACCTTC.

This clone was found once. V usage is TRBV19 and J usage is TRBJ2-1; 8 bases are a match to TRBD2. The V segment lost 6 bases and the J segment 1 base; nucleotides outside the gene matches: 2. Per the germline V gene, CDR1 is LNHDA and CDR2 is SQIVND (reference sequence). The CDR3 totals 14 residues. The DNA of the CDR3 is TGTGCCAGTAGACCGGGAGGGTCCTACAATGAGCAGTTCTTC. This codes for CASRPGGSYNEQFF.

V is TRBV5-6 and J is TRBJ2-2; 10 positions match TRBD2. Per germline, CDR1 SGHDT and CDR2 YYEEEE. The CDR3 spans 18 residues. V was pared by 5 bases and J by 6 bases, with 16 bases of the junction left unmatched. CDR3 DNA: TGTGCCAGCAGTGACCCCGCGGCTAGCGGGAGTTTTCCCGGGGAGCTGTTTTTT. The encoded protein is CASSDPAASGSFPGELFF.

This chain connects TRBV5-1 to TRBJ1-3; TRBD1 agrees at 7 bases. Trimming at V came to 0 bases and at J to 8 bases, leaving 8 bases not matched to a gene. The CDR3 is 15 residues long. Per the germline V gene, CDR1 is SGHRS and CDR2 is YFSETQ. CDR3 DNA sequence: TGCGCCAGCAGCTTGGACGGAGCTCAGGGGGACACCATATATTTT. Translating gives CASSLDGAQGDTIYF.

The CDR3 here is CASTTGGAKNTEAFF. The CDR3 region has the DNA TGTGCCAGTACTACAGGGGGGGCGAAGAACACTGAAGCTTTCTTT. V usage is TRBV19 and J usage is TRBJ1-1, with 8 positions matching TRBD1. CDR3 length equals 15 residues. Germline CDR1 reads LNHDA; CDR2 reads SQIVND (reference sequence). With 7 bases clipped from V and 1 base from J, the junction kept 8 bases outside the gene matches.

The chain combines TRBV4-3 with TRBJ2-3; D is perhaps TRBD2 (7 bases). The V and J ends lost 0 bases and 4 bases respectively, with 11 bases between them. Germline V gene lookup returns CDR1 LGHNA and CDR2 YSLEER. CDR3 length: 15 residues. CDR3 residues: CASSQDDGGPDTQYF. As DNA, the CDR3 is TGCGCCAGCAGCCAAGATGACGGGGGGCCAGATACGCAGTATTTT.

The chain joins TRBV30 to TRBJ2-7; D gene ambiguous. Germline V gene lookup returns CDR1 GTSNPN and CDR2 SVGIG (reference sequence). The ends were cut back, 1 base at V and 5 bases at J, with 9 bases in the middle. CDR3 length: 12 residues. CDR3 residues: CAWSAGRNEQYF. The DNA of the CDR3 is TGTGCCTGGAGTGCCGGTCGCAACGAGCAGTACTTC.

The rearrangement links TRBV5-1 to TRBJ1-6; no reliable D call. The germline V gene encodes CDR1 SGHRS and CDR2 YFSETQ. Trimming took off 4 bases at V and 10 bases at J, with 24 bases between the two ends. The CDR3 sequence is 17 residues long. CDR3 sequence: CASSGKRDTNQMSPLHF. The CDR3 coding sequence is TGCGCCAGCAGCGGGAAACGGGATACCAATCAAATGTCACCCCTCCACTTT.

The chain joins TRBV6-5 to TRBJ1-5; TRBD1 is a possible D gene (5 bases). The germline V gene has CDR1 MNHEY and CDR2 SVGAGI. Trimming shortened V by 8 bases and J by 3 bases, and 17 bases separated the two germline ends. The CDR3 has 15 amino acids. The CDR3 loop reads CASLIRESANQPQHF. DNA for the CDR3: TGTGCCAGCCTGATCAGGGAATCGGCCAATCAGCCCCAGCATTTT.